The present T cell receptor (beta chain) was sequenced within a study of CD8+ T cells in alopecia areata. The wider study: Treated patients were dosed with oral tofacitinib, taking 5 to 10 mg twice daily.

This CDR3 region has 13 residues. The V and J ends lost 5 bases and 2 bases respectively, with 10 bases between them. Germline V gene lookup returns CDR1 MNHEY and CDR2 SVGAGI. Sequencing templates came from extracted RNA that was reverse transcribed into cDNA. The repertoire was sequenced with immunoSEQ multiplex PCR; TCRdb's copy has only in-frame clones and lacks some. Here the sample spans roughly 250,000 clones, 67% being singletons. The table lists this clone with a few counts. Cell sorting was applied to PBMCs, and CD4+ and CD8+ T cells were collected. This sample comprised CD4+ T cells sorted from blood, obtained at week 0. This sequence joins TRBV6-5 and TRBJ2-7; perhaps TRBD1 as D (5 bases). This receptor was identified in a human donor with alopecia areata. For the CDR3, the DNA is TGTGCCAGCAGTGTCAGGGCAGCCTACGAGCAGTACTTC. Protein: CASSVRAAYEQYF.